Presented here are 26 T cell receptor beta chains from one specimen sequenced in a study of cytomegalovirus exposure and HLA in healthy donors. Measured with immunoSEQ multiplex PCR; TCRdb has only the in-frame clones, and not every one. This table holds under 300,000 clones, 86% found once. The source material was PBMCs. The origin of the receptors is a woman in her twenties or thirties in good health and CMV-seropositive.

V usage is TRBV18 and J usage is TRBJ2-7; TRBD1 might be the D (6 bases). The CDR3 runs 15 residues. Trimming shortened V by 9 bases and J by 0 bases, and 18 bases separated the two germline ends. Germline assignment: CDR1 KGHSH and CDR2 LQKENI. Written as DNA, the CDR3 is TGTGCCAGTACTGAAGGGGGTCTAAGCTCCTACGAGCAGTACTTC. Translating it yields CASTEGGLSSYEQYF.

This rearrangement joins TRBV5-1 to TRBJ2-7; 9 nucleotides agree with TRBD1. The CDR3 is 15 residues long. Germline V gene sequence: CDR1 SGHRS, CDR2 YFSETQ. V was clipped by 4 bases and J by 0 bases; unmatched bases: 5. CDR3 loop: CASSPDRGSSYEQYF. CDR3 bases: TGCGCCAGCAGCCCCGACAGGGGGAGCTCCTACGAGCAGTACTTC.

The gene calls are TRBV18 and TRBJ1-1, with 8 nucleotides matching TRBD1. The V gene end was trimmed by 2 bases and the J gene end by 3 bases; junction bases not matched to a gene: 11. The length of the CDR3 is 17 residues. CDR1 is KGHSH, CDR2 LQKENI, per germline. CDR3 region: CASSPIVQGASDTEAFF. Here the CDR3 DNA reads TGTGCCAGCTCACCAATAGTCCAGGGGGCGAGTGACACTGAAGCTTTCTTT.

This chain joins TRBV7-9 and TRBJ2-1; D may be TRBD2 (5 bases). V was pared by 2 bases and J by 6 bases, with 26 bases between. The CDR3 length is 19 residues. Germline V gene lookup returns CDR1 SEHNR and CDR2 FQNEAQ (reference sequence). The CDR3 DNA reads as TGTGCCAGCAGCTTAAGCTGGTCTGCGCCTACCCGACGGGGCAATGAGCAGTTCTTC. Protein sequence: CASSLSWSAPTRRGNEQFF.

This chain connects TRBV5-1 to TRBJ1-2; 7 bases align to TRBD1. Germline V lookup: CDR1 SGHRS, CDR2 YFSETQ. Trimming cost V 4 bases and J 6 bases; bases outside gene matches: 12. CDR3 length: 15 residues. CDR3 sequence reads: CASSVAGQPLDGYTF. The CDR3 DNA sequence: TGCGCCAGCAGCGTTGCGGGACAGCCCCTCGATGGCTACACCTTC. Full variable domain (rest looked up from reference TRBV5-1 and TRBJ1-2): KAGVTQTPRYLIKTRGQQVTLSCSPISGHRSVSWYQQTPGQGLQFLFEYFSETQRNKGNFPGRFSGRQFSNSRSEMNVSTLELGDSALYLCASSVAGQPLDGYTFGSGTRLTVV.

This clone showed up just once. The same CDR3 can be traced to other DNA sequences in this sample. CDR3 amino acids: CASSDRGNTEAFF. The CDR3 region has the DNA TGTGCCAGCAGTGATCGAGGGAACACTGAAGCTTTCTTT. The rearrangement joins TRBV6-1 to TRBJ1-1, with D uncertain. Deletions cut 3 bases from V and 1 base from J, with 6 bases between. This CDR3 region has 13 residues. The germline V gene has CDR1 MNHNS and CDR2 SASEGT.

This sequence joins TRBV28 and TRBJ1-2; TRBD1 might be the D (5 bases). The V end was cut by 4 bases, the J end by 4 bases, with 16 bases between. The CDR3 covers 15 residues. Germline V CDR1 and CDR2: MDHEN, SYDVKM. The CDR3 spells CASSSGLLAGYGYTF. The DNA of the CDR3 is TGTGCCAGCAGTTCGGGACTCCTAGCGGGCTATGGCTACACCTTC.

This chain connects TRBV2 to TRBJ1-2, with a tentative D call TRBD1 (5 bases). Trimming pared 1 base from V and 5 bases from J, leaving 14 bases between. CDR3 length equals 15 residues. Germline assignment: CDR1 SNHLY and CDR2 FYNNEI. The CDR3 coding sequence is TGTGCCAGCAGTGAAGGGAGGGGAACCCTATATGGCTACACCTTC. Encoded protein: CASSEGRGTLYGYTF.

This clone was seen just once. V usage is TRBV28 and J usage is TRBJ1-1; D is unresolved. The CDR3 sequence is 12 residues long. Germline CDR1 and CDR2: MDHEN and SYDVKM. The V gene lost 2 bases and the J gene lost 7 bases, with 8 bases spanning the gap. The CDR3 region is CASSLTEYEAFF. CDR3 sequence (DNA): TGTGCCAGCAGTTTAACGGAGTATGAAGCTTTCTTT.

The V call is TRBV5-1, the J call TRBJ2-6; D may be TRBD2 (5 bases). Germline V gene lookup returns CDR1 SGHRS and CDR2 YFSETQ. V was trimmed by 4 bases and J by 0 bases, leaving 14 bases between them. The CDR3 has 17 residues. CDR3 coding DNA: TGCGCCAGCAGCGCCGACCTCGGGAACTCTGGGGCCAACGTCCTGACTTTC. This encodes CASSADLGNSGANVLTF.

This chain connects TRBV5-4 to TRBJ2-3, with D perhaps matching TRBD2 (6 bases). The V gene's germline CDR1 is SGHNT and CDR2 YYREEE (reference sequence). This CDR3 is built from 13 residues. Trimming cost V 4 bases and J 4 bases, with 10 bases left between them. This CDR3 is CASSAGPSDTQYF. CDR3 nucleotides: TGTGCCAGCAGCGCGGGACCCTCAGATACGCAGTATTTT. Filled out from reference TRBV5-4 and TRBJ2-3, the complete variable domain reads ETGVTQSPTHLIKTRGQQVTLRCSSQSGHNTVSWYQQALGQGPQFIFQYYREEENGRGNFPPRFSGLQFPNYSSELNVNALELDDSALYLCASSAGPSDTQYFGPGTRLTVL.

This clone was counted a single time. The chain employs TRBV4-2 and TRBJ1-3, with no clear D. There are 15 residues in the CDR3. V dropped 7 bases and J dropped 0 bases, with 13 bases sitting between them. CDR1 and CDR2 (germline): LGHNA, YNFKEQ. The CDR3 spells CASIDSLSSGNTIYF. The CDR3 DNA sequence: TGTGCCAGCATCGACTCTTTAAGCTCTGGAAACACCATATATTTT.

Comment on this clone: Other DNA sequences from this sample encode an identical CDR3 as well. The V gene is TRBV5-1, the J gene TRBJ2-1, with TRBD2 matching 7 bases. This CDR3 comprises 15 residues. V shed 0 bases, J shed 3 bases, and the junction held 3 bases outside the gene matches. Germline V gives CDR1 SGHRS, CDR2 YFSETQ. The CDR3 coding sequence is TGCGCCAGCAGCTTGGCTCTAGCGGACTACAATGAGCAGTTCTTC. Its translation: CASSLALADYNEQFF.

A single count supports this clone. The genes are TRBV5-1 and TRBJ2-3, with D possibly matching TRBD2 (6 bases). Germline CDR1 and CDR2: SGHRS and YFSETQ. Trimming stripped 5 bases from V and 2 bases from J, with 12 bases between. The CDR3 is made up of 14 amino acids. The DNA of the CDR3 is TGCGCCAGCAGTGCCGGGAGCTCCACAGATACGCAGTATTTT. Translation gives CASSAGSSTDTQYF.

The chain uses TRBV5-6 and TRBJ1-1; 8 bases fit TRBD1. From germline, CDR1 is SGHDT and CDR2 YYEEEE. J was trimmed by 6 bases and V by 4 bases; bases with no gene match: 8. The CDR3 is made up of 14 amino acids. The CDR3 protein is CASSLGQGEAEAFF. The CDR3 bases are TGTGCCAGCAGCCTAGGACAGGGCGAGGCTGAAGCTTTCTTT.

The V and J genes are TRBV29-1 and TRBJ1-1, with TRBD1 as a possible D gene (5 bases). Looked up from germline, CDR1 is SQVTM and CDR2 is ANQGSEA. Trimming took off 7 bases at V and 3 bases at J, with 12 bases between the two ends. The CDR3 covers 12 residues. This chain's CDR3 is CSAQGGDTEAFF. CDR3 DNA: TGCAGCGCCCAGGGTGGGGACACTGAAGCTTTCTTT.

V and J are TRBV19 and TRBJ2-7, with D tentatively TRBD2 (6 bases). Looked up from germline, CDR1 is LNHDA and CDR2 is SQIVND (reference sequence). The CDR3 is 14 amino acids. Trimming shortened V by 0 bases and J by 6 bases, and 12 bases separated the two germline ends. The CDR3 region is CASSIEALASEQYF. The DNA of the CDR3 is TGTGCCAGTAGTATAGAAGCACTAGCTTCCGAGCAGTACTTC.

This rearrangement joins TRBV12-5 to TRBJ2-1, with D tentatively TRBD2 (6 bases). The CDR3 has 13 amino acids. Trimming cost V 3 bases and J 6 bases, with 9 bases left between them. The germline CDR1 and CDR2 sequences are LGHNT and FRNRAP. In DNA form, the CDR3 reads TGTGCTAGTGGTTTCCGAGCGGGCAATGAGCAGTTCTTC. Its protein is CASGFRAGNEQFF.

The chain combines TRBV5-1 with TRBJ2-1; perhaps TRBD2 as D (6 bases). Deletions cut 7 bases from V and 0 bases from J, with 11 bases between. Germline V gene sequence: CDR1 SGHRS, CDR2 YFSETQ. The length of the CDR3 is 14 residues. The CDR3 region has the DNA TGCGCCAGCGAGGCGGGATACTCCTACAATGAGCAGTTCTTC. This translates into CASEAGYSYNEQFF.

V and J are TRBV12-5 and TRBJ1-1; TRBD1 matches at 8 bases. This CDR3 region has 13 residues. Germline lookup yields CDR1 LGHNT and CDR2 FRNRAP. V was clipped by 5 bases and J by 8 bases; unmatched bases: 7. The CDR3, as DNA: TGTGCTAGTGGTCTTCAGGACAGGGCGGAAGCTTTCTTT. The encoded protein is CASGLQDRAEAFF.

The CDR3 sequence is CASSLADRNGRIQFF. Written as DNA, the CDR3 is TGTGCCAGCAGTTTAGCGGACAGGAATGGCCGAATCCAGTTCTTC. The V gene is TRBV27, the J gene TRBJ2-1; 7 nucleotides line up with TRBD1. Germline CDR1 and CDR2: MNHEY and SMNVEV (reference sequence). This CDR3 region has 15 residues. The junction had 14 bases not matched to a gene; V was cut back by 2 bases and J by 13 bases.

The chain joins TRBV4-1 to TRBJ1-5; the match to TRBD1 covers 8 bases. Germline CDR1 is MGHRA and CDR2 is YSYEKL. V shed 2 bases, J shed 0 bases, and the junction held 3 bases outside the gene matches. The CDR3 is 16 residues long. The CDR3: CASSQQGAYSNQPQHF. The CDR3 DNA sequence: TGCGCCAGCAGCCAACAGGGGGCGTATAGCAATCAGCCCCAGCATTTT.

In DNA, the CDR3 is TGTGCCAGCAGCTTGTGGCAGACTAATGAAAAACTGTTTTTT. Its translation: CASSLWQTNEKLFF. The chain is built from TRBV13 and TRBJ1-4; D not certain. The V end was cut by 3 bases, the J end by 2 bases, with 7 bases between. The CDR3 consists of 14 residues. Germline values: CDR1 PRHDT, CDR2 FYEKMQ (reference sequence).

The genes are TRBV11-2 and TRBJ1-1; 7 bases are a match to TRBD1. CDR1 SGHAT and CDR2 FQNNGV come from the germline V gene. This CDR3 comprises 15 residues. V lost 4 bases, J lost 0 bases, and 5 bases stayed unmatched. CDR3 DNA sequence: TGTGCCAGCAGCTCTCGACAGGGAGTGAACACTGAAGCTTTCTTT. This translates into CASSSRQGVNTEAFF.

This clone has just one count. V and J are TRBV30 and TRBJ1-1; D is undetermined. Trimming pared 5 bases from V and 2 bases from J, leaving 9 bases between. CDR1 is GTSNPN and CDR2 is SVGIG in the germline V gene (reference sequence). The CDR3 runs 12 residues. CDR3 nucleotides: TGTGCCTGGCAACAAACCAACACTGAAGCTTTCTTT. It specifies CAWQQTNTEAFF.

This clone has more than one count but fewer than ten. In DNA form, the CDR3 reads TGTGCCAGCACCTGGAACAGAGCCAAAAACATTCAGTACTTC. Translated: CASTWNRAKNIQYF. This chain joins TRBV28 and TRBJ2-4; D ambiguous. From germline, CDR1 is MDHEN and CDR2 SYDVKM. The CDR3 covers 14 residues. Deletions cut 7 bases from V and 0 bases from J, with 10 bases between.